Presented here are 8 T cell receptor beta chains from one specimen sequenced in a study of T cell repertoires and HLA-DP antigens. No antigen is known for these receptors. Only in-frame clones appear in the TCRdb table, and some are missing; sequencing was by immunoSEQ multiplex PCR. Altogether over 60,000 clones are present, roughly 77% being singletons, with the ten largest covering around 1.5%. The sequencing input was CD4+ T cells from PBMCs. These receptors all stem from a man in his 60s in good health and CMV-seronegative.

This clone has just a few counts. This chain links TRBV7-8 with TRBJ2-7; tentatively, D is TRBD2 (6 bases). Germline values: CDR1 SGHVS, CDR2 FQNEAQ. V was shortened by 1 base and J by 6 bases, with 22 bases between the two germline ends. The CDR3 loop spans 17 amino acids. The CDR3 bases are TGTGCCAGCAGCTTAGGCCCCCCCCGGCGGACTAACCTCGAGCAGTACTTC. Translating gives CASSLGPPRRTNLEQYF.

CDR3 sequence: CASSIVTLGHSEGTEAFF. For the CDR3, the DNA is TGTGCCAGTAGTATAGTAACCCTGGGACATTCAGAAGGGACTGAAGCTTTCTTT. The chain is built from TRBV19 and TRBJ1-1; D may be TRBD1 (6 bases). V lost 1 base and J lost 5, with 23 bases in between. The CDR3 contains 18 residues. Germline V lookup: CDR1 LNHDA, CDR2 SQIVND (reference sequence).

The chain recombines TRBV7-9 with TRBJ2-1; 9 positions agree with TRBD1. V trimming: 7 bases; J trimming: 3 bases; junction bases outside the gene matches: 7. Germline V lookup: CDR1 SEHNR, CDR2 FQNEAQ (reference sequence). The length of the CDR3 is 15 residues. CDR3 region: CASNVGDRDYNEQFF. CDR3 DNA sequence: TGTGCCAGCAACGTGGGGGACAGGGACTACAATGAGCAGTTCTTC.

The chain carries TRBV9 and TRBJ1-3; unclear D gene. Germline CDR1 reads SGDLS; CDR2 reads YYNGEE. This CDR3 is built from 16 residues. V lost 0 bases and J lost 0, with 10 bases in between. The CDR3 DNA reads as TGTGCCAGCAGCGTAGGCCCAGACCGCTCTGGAAACACCATATATTTT. This encodes CASSVGPDRSGNTIYF.

The rearrangement uses TRBV2 and TRBJ1-2; 12 positions match TRBD1. Germline CDR1 SNHLY, CDR2 FYNNEI. The CDR3 extends over 16 amino acids. V was pared by 3 bases and J by 2 bases, with 4 bases of the junction left unmatched. The CDR3 bases are TGTGCCAGCAGTGACCCGGGACAGGGGGCAAACTATGGCTACACCTTC. Its translation: CASSDPGQGANYGYTF.

The chain is built from TRBV9 and TRBJ1-2; maybe TRBD1 (5 bases). V shed 4 bases and J shed 5 bases, with 12 bases lying between them. The CDR3 covers 13 residues. CDR1 SGDLS and CDR2 YYNGEE come from the germline V gene. CDR3 coding DNA: TGTGCCAGCAGCTTGCAGGGCACATATGGCTACACCTTC. It codes for CASSLQGTYGYTF.

The chain recombines TRBV18 with TRBJ2-1; 8 nucleotides line up with TRBD2. V gave up 1 base and J gave up 7 bases; unmatched junction bases: 6. The CDR3 totals 15 residues. CDR1 KGHSH and CDR2 LQKENI come from the germline V gene. CDR3 protein: CASSPQRENWNEQFF. In nucleotides, the CDR3 is TGTGCCAGCTCACCACAGCGGGAGAATTGGAATGAGCAGTTCTTC. The variable domain in full, with the rest retrieved from reference TRBV18 and TRBJ2-1, is NAGVMQNPRHLVRRRGQEARLRCSPMKGHSHVYWYRQLPEEGLKFMVYLQKENIIDESGMPKERFSAEFPKEGPSILRIQQVVRGDSAAYFCASSPQRENWNEQFFGPGTRLTVL.

This sequence joins TRBV5-1 and TRBJ2-7, with 7 bases identical to TRBD2. This CDR3 contains 16 residues. V was pared by 6 bases and J by 0 bases, with 12 bases of the junction left unmatched. Germline V lookup: CDR1 SGHRS, CDR2 YFSETQ. The CDR3: CASNYSGTMSSYEQYV. CDR3 coding DNA: TGCGCCAGCAACTATTCCGGGACTATGAGCTCCTACGAGCAGTACGTC.